This TCR beta chain stems from a study of Graves' ophthalmopathy and Graves' hyperthyroidism. The overall study: By definition, stable hyperthyroidism involved no ophthalmopathy within 18 months of follow-up. Overall study results and limits: Most thyroid clonotypes expanded beyond 0.001 frequency were also found in blood.

Of note for this clonotype: Its antigen remains unidentified.

There are 14 residues in the CDR3. Germline V gives CDR1 LNHDA, CDR2 SQIVND (reference sequence). The V and J ends lost 4 bases and 9 bases, in that order; junction bases with no gene match: 7. Other autoimmune diseases, uncontrolled infections, pregnancy or lactation led to the exclusion of patients. Amplification from RNA transcripts yielded the TCR beta CDR3 regions. In the first round, RT-PCR was carried out with HTBI primers, and a multiplex PCR formed the second round. TCRdb analysed the multiplex PCR reads with MiXCR anew, one entry per CDR3 protein. The table records around 1,000,000 distinct CDR3 sequences, 35% to 40% of them present only once.

This TCR was recovered from an adult man with Graves' hyperthyroidism. The chain carries TRBV19 and TRBJ2-5, with TRBD2 matching 11 bases. Sequences were obtained from peripheral blood or thyroid tissue (not recorded which). The CDR3 sequence: CASSTGLAESSQYF. The CDR3 DNA reads TGTGCCAGTAGTACGGGACTAGCGGAATCTTCCCAGTACTTC. The full variable domain, in which reference TRBV19 and TRBJ2-5 provide the parts outside the CDR3, is DGGITQSPKYLFRKEGQNVTLSCEQNLNHDAMYWYRQDPGQGLRLIYYSQIVNDFQKGDIAEGYSVSREKKESFPLTVTSAQKNPTAFYLCASSTGLAESSQYFGPGTRLLVL.